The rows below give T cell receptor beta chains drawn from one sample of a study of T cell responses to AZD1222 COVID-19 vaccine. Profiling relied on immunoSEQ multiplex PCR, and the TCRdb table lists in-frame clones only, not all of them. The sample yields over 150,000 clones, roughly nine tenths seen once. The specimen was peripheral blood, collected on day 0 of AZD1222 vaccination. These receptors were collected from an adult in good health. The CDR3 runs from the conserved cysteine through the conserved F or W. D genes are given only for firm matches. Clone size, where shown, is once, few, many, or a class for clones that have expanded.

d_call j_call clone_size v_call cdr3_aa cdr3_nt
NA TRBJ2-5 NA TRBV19 CASSIDSRETQYF TGTGCCAGTAGTATAGACAGTCGAGAGACCCAGTACTTC
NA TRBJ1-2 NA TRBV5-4 CASSLLGENYGYTF TGTGCCAGCAGCTTGCTGGGGGAGAACTATGGCTACACCTTC
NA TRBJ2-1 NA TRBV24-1 CATSDEADGYEQFF TGTGCCACCAGTGATGAGGCAGACGGGTATGAGCAGTTCTTC
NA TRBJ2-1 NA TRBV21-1 CASSKEVAPHAYNEQFF TGTGCCAGCAGCAAAGAAGTAGCCCCCCACGCCTACAATGAGCAGTTCTTC
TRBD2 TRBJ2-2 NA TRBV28 CASSLRRGDTGELFF TGTGCCAGCAGTTTAAGGCGGGGGGACACCGGGGAGCTGTTTTTT
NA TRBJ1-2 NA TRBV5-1 CASSLDGGTYGYTF TGCGCCAGCAGCTTGGATGGGGGAACATATGGCTACACCTTC
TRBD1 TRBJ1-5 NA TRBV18 CASSPQGQGTNQPQHF TGTGCCAGCTCACCCCAAGGACAGGGCACAAATCAGCCCCAGCATTTT
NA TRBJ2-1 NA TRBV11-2 CASSLSPDYNEQFF TGTGCCAGCAGCTTGAGTCCCGACTACAATGAGCAGTTCTTC
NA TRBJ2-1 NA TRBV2 CASSDGWNEQFF TGTGCCAGCAGCGACGGGTGGAATGAGCAGTTCTTC
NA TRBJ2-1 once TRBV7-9 CANEAGRSYNEQFF TGTGCCAACGAGGCCGGGAGATCCTACAATGAGCAGTTCTTC
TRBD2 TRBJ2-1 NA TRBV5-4 CASSVGTSGYNEQFF TGTGCCAGCAGCGTCGGGACTAGCGGCTACAATGAGCAGTTCTTC
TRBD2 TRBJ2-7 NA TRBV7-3 CASSLVGLGSYEQYF TGTGCCAGCAGCTTAGTGGGACTAGGGTCCTACGAGCAGTACTTC
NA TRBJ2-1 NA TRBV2 CASRDEGKAYNEQFF TGTGCCAGCAGAGATGAGGGGAAGGCCTACAATGAGCAGTTCTTC
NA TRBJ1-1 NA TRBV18 CASSPDITNTEAFF TGTGCCAGCTCGCCTGACATAACGAACACTGAAGCTTTCTTT
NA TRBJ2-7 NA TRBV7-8 CASSPTVYEQYF TGTGCCAGCAGCCCGACAGTCTACGAGCAGTACTTC
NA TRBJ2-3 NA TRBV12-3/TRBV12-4 CASTPRGTDTQYF TGTGCCAGCACCCCCCGGGGCACAGATACGCAGTATTTT
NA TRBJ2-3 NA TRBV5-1 CASSTTSQVTDTQYF TGCGCCAGCAGCACTACATCGCAGGTCACAGATACGCAGTATTTT
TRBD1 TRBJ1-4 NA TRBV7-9 CASSLARQGAFEKLFF TGTGCCAGCAGCTTAGCCCGACAGGGGGCCTTTGAAAAACTGTTTTTT
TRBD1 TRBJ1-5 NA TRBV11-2 CASSPDLVRQGRLPQHF TGTGCCAGCAGCCCCGATTTGGTTCGACAGGGGAGATTACCCCAGCATTTT
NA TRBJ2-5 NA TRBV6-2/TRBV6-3 CASSYGETQYF TGTGCCAGCAGTTACGGGGAGACCCAGTACTTC
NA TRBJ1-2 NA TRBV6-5 CASTRTNYGYTF TGTGCCAGCACCAGGACTAACTATGGCTACACCTTC
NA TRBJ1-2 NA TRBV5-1 CASSLNGRIDGYTF TGCGCCAGCAGCTTGAACGGACGCATAGATGGCTACACCTTC
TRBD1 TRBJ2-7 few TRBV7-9 CASSFGQDYEQYF TGTGCCAGCAGCTTCGGACAGGACTACGAGCAGTACTTC
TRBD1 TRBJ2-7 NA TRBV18 CASSPGGQGWQYF TGTGCCAGCTCACCAGGGGGACAGGGCTGGCAGTACTTC
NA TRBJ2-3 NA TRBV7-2 CASSLTPSSTDTQYF TGTGCCAGCAGCTTAACCCCTTCTAGCACAGATACGCAGTATTTT
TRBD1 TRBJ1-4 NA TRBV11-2 CASSLDRSGGRGLGEKLFF TGTGCCAGCAGCTTAGATCGGAGCGGAGGAAGGGGGCTTGGTGAAAAACTGTTTTTT
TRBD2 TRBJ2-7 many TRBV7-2 CASSSGAAGVLGEQYF TGTGCCAGCAGCTCTGGTGCAGCGGGGGTCCTGGGCGAGCAGTACTTC
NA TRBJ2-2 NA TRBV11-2 CASSLAFAGATGELFF TGTGCCAGCAGCTTAGCGTTTGCAGGGGCAACCGGGGAGCTGTTTTTT
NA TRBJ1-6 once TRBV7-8 CASSLQGWGNSPLHF TGTGCCAGCAGCCTCCAGGGATGGGGGAATTCACCCCTCCACTTT
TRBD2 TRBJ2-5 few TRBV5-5 CASSPRLAGVGETQYF TGTGCCAGCAGCCCCAGGCTAGCGGGGGTGGGGGAGACCCAGTACTTC
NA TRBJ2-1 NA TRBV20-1 CSARGANEQFF TGCAGTGCTAGGGGGGCGAATGAGCAGTTCTTC
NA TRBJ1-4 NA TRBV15 CATSPGQVGKLFF TGTGCCACCAGCCCTGGGCAGGTTGGAAAACTGTTTTTT
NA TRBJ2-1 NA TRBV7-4 CASSPPIDYNEQFF TGTGCCAGCAGCCCACCTATAGATTACAATGAGCAGTTCTTC
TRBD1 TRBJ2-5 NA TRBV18 CASSPGQGTQETQYF TGTGCCAGCTCTCCGGGACAGGGAACCCAAGAGACCCAGTACTTC
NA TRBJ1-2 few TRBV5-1 CASSSQGVGGYTF TGCGCCAGCAGCTCACAGGGAGTTGGTGGCTACACCTTC
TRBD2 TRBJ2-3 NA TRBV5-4 CASSLASGAYTDTQYF TGTGCCAGCAGCTTGGCTAGCGGGGCCTACACAGATACGCAGTATTTT
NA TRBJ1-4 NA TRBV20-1 CSASRQRDEKLFF TGCAGTGCTAGTAGGCAGCGGGATGAAAAGCTGTTTTTT
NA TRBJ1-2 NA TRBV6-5 CASSNHRARGRGYTF TGTGCCAGCAGTAACCACCGGGCACGGGGACGGGGCTACACCTTC
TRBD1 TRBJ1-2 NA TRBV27 CASGTGDGYTF TGTGCCAGTGGGACAGGGGATGGCTACACCTTC
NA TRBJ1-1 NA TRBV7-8 CASSLPVRSTEAFF TGTGCCAGCAGCTTACCAGTCCGGTCCACTGAAGCTTTCTTT
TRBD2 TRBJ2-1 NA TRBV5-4 CASSLARRLAGGEQFF TGTGCCAGCAGCTTGGCTCGGAGACTAGCGGGAGGGGAGCAGTTCTTC
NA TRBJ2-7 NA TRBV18 CASSPPEYYEQYF TGTGCCAGCTCACCACCGGAGTACTACGAGCAGTACTTC
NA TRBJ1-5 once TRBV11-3 CASSLGGGRTQHF TGTGCCAGCAGCTTAGGAGGAGGAAGAACCCAGCATTTT
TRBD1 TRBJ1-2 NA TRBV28 CASSPTGQGPFGYTF TGTGCCAGCAGTCCGACCGGACAGGGCCCTTTTGGCTACACCTTC
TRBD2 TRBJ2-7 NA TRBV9 CASSVATSTWGEQYF TGTGCCAGCAGCGTAGCGACTAGCACCTGGGGCGAGCAGTACTTC
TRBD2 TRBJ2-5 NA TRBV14 CASSQKIGLAQMYQETQYF TGTGCCAGCAGCCAAAAGATAGGACTAGCGCAAATGTACCAAGAGACCCAGTACTTC
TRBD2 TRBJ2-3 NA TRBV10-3 CAISEPTSGGSSSTDTQYF TGTGCCATCAGTGAGCCCACTAGCGGGGGGTCCTCTAGCACAGATACGCAGTATTTT
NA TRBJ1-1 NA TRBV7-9 CASGAGTAYREAFF TGTGCCAGCGGCGCCGGGACGGCTTACCGTGAAGCTTTCTTT
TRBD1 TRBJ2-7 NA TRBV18 CASSPMGQGALEQYF TGTGCCAGCTCACCGATGGGACAGGGGGCTCTCGAGCAGTACTTC
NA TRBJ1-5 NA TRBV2 CASMGGGSNQPQHF TGTGCCAGCATGGGGGGCGGCAGCAATCAGCCCCAGCATTTT